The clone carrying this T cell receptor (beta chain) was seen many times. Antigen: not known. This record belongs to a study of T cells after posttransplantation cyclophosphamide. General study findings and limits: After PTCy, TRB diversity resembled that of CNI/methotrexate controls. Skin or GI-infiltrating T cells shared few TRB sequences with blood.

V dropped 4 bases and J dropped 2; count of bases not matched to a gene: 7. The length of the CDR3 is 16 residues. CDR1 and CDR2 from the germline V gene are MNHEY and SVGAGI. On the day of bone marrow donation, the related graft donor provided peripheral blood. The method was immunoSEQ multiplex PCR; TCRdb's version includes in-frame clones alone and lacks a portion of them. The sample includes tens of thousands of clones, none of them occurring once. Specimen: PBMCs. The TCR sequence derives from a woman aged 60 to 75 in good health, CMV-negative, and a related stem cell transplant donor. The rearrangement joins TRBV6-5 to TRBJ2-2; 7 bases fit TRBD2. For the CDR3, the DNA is TGTGCCAGCAGTTTGGTCCCGACTAGCAACACCGGGGAGCTGTTTTTT. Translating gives CASSLVPTSNTGELFF.